A selection of T cell receptor beta chains follows, all from one sample in a study of cytomegalovirus exposure and HLA in healthy donors. The assay was immunoSEQ multiplex PCR, and TCRdb's table has in-frame clones only and misses some. The sample lists about 180,000 clones, over 80% seen once, with approximately 1.2% in the top ten. Source material: PBMCs. The receptors here all came from a boy younger than 10 in good health and CMV-seronegative. Both conserved end residues are part of each CDR3. The D gene is left open where the match is weak.

CDR3	V	D
CASSGRDSNYGYTF	TRBV9	NA
CASSLVTGELFF	TRBV9	NA
CASSPRGGSEQYF	TRBV7-2	TRBD2
CASSLGTGGSEEHF	TRBV28	TRBD1
CASSVLTAPEQFF	TRBV7-6	NA
CASSISLKSYEQYF	TRBV19	NA
CASSLTGTSPETQYF	TRBV9	TRBD2
CASSVVGVSTDTQYF	TRBV9	NA
CASSEQGNEQYF	TRBV25-1	NA
CASSVTGPGTEAFF	TRBV6-1	NA
CASSSNTGSTYEQYF	TRBV5-1	NA
CASRDRGFGKLFF	TRBV30	TRBD1
CASSIGGRSSPLHF	TRBV19	NA
CASSLTVQETQYF	TRBV6-5	NA
CASSGGGSATDTQYF	TRBV6-1	NA
CASSVVAGGGQFF	TRBV9	TRBD2
CASSPQSSTDTQYF	TRBV7-3	NA
CASSLDTGGNEQFF	TRBV4-3	NA
CASSLVRYNEQFF	TRBV5-6	NA
CASSLAGLETQYF	TRBV14	NA
CASRGRAWDEQFF	TRBV19	TRBD2
CASSSGTGVSGYTF	TRBV6-1	TRBD1
CASSGVNTGWSGYTF	TRBV2	NA